This is a list of T cell receptor beta chains from one sample in a study of T-cell memory formation after mild COVID-19. TCRdb independently ran MiXCR on the 5' RACE reads; one entry per CDR3 protein. In the table there are about 58,000 distinct CDR3 sequences, 25% to 35% of which are singletons. The specimen sequenced was PBMCs or a T cell subset sorted from them (not recorded which). The receptors derive from a man younger than 35 who had mild COVID-19 (a few samples of this study predate the infection). Cell type and time point are not known. Each CDR3 is given with its conserved first and last residue. The D gene is left open where the match is weak. Not all rows give a size; the values are once, few, many and, for expanded clones, a class.

J | size | V | D | CDR3 | DNA
TRBJ2-1 | - | TRBV24-1 | TRBD1 | CATSDPGQGRNEQFF | TGTGCCACCAGTGATCCCGGACAGGGGCGGAATGAGCAGTTCTTC
TRBJ2-5 | few | TRBV4-1 | - | CASSQEGRGETQYF | TGCGCCAGCAGCCAAGAGGGTAGGGGGGAGACCCAGTACTTC
TRBJ1-2 | few | TRBV12-3/TRBV12-4 | - | CASSFSTGSNYGYTF | TGTGCCAGCAGTTTTTCGACAGGCTCTAACTATGGCTACACCTTC
TRBJ2-5 | - | TRBV7-2 | TRBD2 | CASSLGGLGETQYF | TGTGCCAGCAGCTTAGGGGGACTAGGGGAGACCCAGTACTTC
TRBJ2-3 | - | TRBV9 | - | CASSDTVGVVQYF | TGTGCCAGCAGCGATACGGTGGGGGTTGTGCAGTATTTT
TRBJ2-7 | few | TRBV15 | TRBD1 | CATSLRRGQGAYEQYF | TGTGCCACCAGCCTCCGACGGGGACAGGGGGCCTACGAGCAGTACTTC
TRBJ2-2 | - | TRBV7-8 | - | CASSLVGELFF | TGTGCCAGCAGCTTGGTTGGGGAGCTGTTTTTT
TRBJ1-5 | - | TRBV12-3/TRBV12-4 | TRBD1 | CASSLGGTGANQPQHF | TGTGCCAGCAGTTTAGGGGGGACAGGGGCGAATCAGCCCCAGCATTTT
TRBJ1-2 | - | TRBV5-1 | TRBD1 | CASSPGTGIFSGYTF | TGCGCCAGCAGCCCTGGGACAGGGATTTTTAGTGGCTACACCTTC
TRBJ2-7 | many | TRBV4-3 | - | CASSQEVPGPAYEQYF | TGCGCCAGCAGCCAAGAGGTACCAGGGCCGGCCTACGAGCAGTACTTC
TRBJ2-1 | few | TRBV7-7 | - | CASSPTRGRSYNEQFF | TGTGCTAGCAGTCCAACCCGGGGGCGATCCTACAATGAGCAGTTCTTC
TRBJ1-1 | - | TRBV5-1 | - | CASSFENTEAFF | TGCGCCAGCAGCTTCGAGAACACTGAAGCTTTCTTT
TRBJ2-2 | - | TRBV4-2 | - | CASSQGQGNTGELFF | TGTGCCAGCAGCCAAGGGCAGGGGAACACCGGGGAGCTGTTTTTT
TRBJ2-2 | few | TRBV2 | TRBD1 | CAIRDRNTGELFF | TGTGCCATCCGGGACAGGAACACCGGGGAGCTGTTTTTT
TRBJ2-1 | few | TRBV7-2 | TRBD2 | CASSWGLAGGNEQFF | TGTGCCAGCAGCTGGGGACTAGCGGGGGGAAATGAGCAGTTCTTC
TRBJ1-2 | - | TRBV12-3/TRBV12-4 | TRBD1 | CASSRDRVHGYTF | TGTGCCAGCAGTCGGGACAGGGTCCATGGCTACACCTTC
TRBJ1-6 | - | TRBV2 | - | CASRPRRIINSPLHF | TGTGCCAGCAGACCCAGGAGAATCATCAATTCACCCCTCCACTTT
TRBJ2-5 | few | TRBV12-3/TRBV12-4 | - | CASSSQGGGETQYF | TGTGCCAGCAGCTCCCAGGGGGGGGGGGAGACCCAGTACTTC
TRBJ2-5 | few | TRBV6-5 | - | CASSYSGWGETQYF | TGTGCCAGCAGTTACTCGGGATGGGGAGAGACCCAGTACTTC
TRBJ2-6 | - | TRBV21-1 | - | CQQDSGANVLTF | TGCCAGCAAGACTCTGGGGCCAACGTCCTGACTTTC
TRBJ1-1 | once | TRBV6-5 | - | CASSYLEGNTEAFF | TGTGCCAGCAGTTACTTGGAGGGGAACACTGAAGCTTTCTTT
TRBJ2-1 | - | TRBV4-3 | - | CASSQFSGAEQFF | TGCGCCAGCAGCCAATTCAGCGGCGCGGAGCAGTTCTTC
TRBJ1-5 | - | TRBV12-3/TRBV12-4 | - | CASSFLSNQPQHF | TGTGCCAGCAGTTTTCTTAGCAATCAGCCCCAGCATTTT
TRBJ1-2 | - | TRBV12-3/TRBV12-4 | - | CASREQGGHGYTF | TGTGCCAGCAGGGAACAGGGTGGCCATGGCTACACCTTC
TRBJ2-1 | many | TRBV24-1 | TRBD1 | CATSDPQRDRTTRHNEQFF | TGTGCCACCAGTGACCCACAACGGGACAGAACGACAAGGCACAATGAGCAGTTCTTC
TRBJ1-2 | few | TRBV20-1 | - | CSARDSAWGNYGYTF | TGCAGTGCTAGAGATTCCGCTTGGGGGAACTATGGCTACACCTTC
TRBJ2-1 | - | TRBV5-6 | - | CASSWTVPTYNEQFF | TGTGCCAGCAGCTGGACAGTCCCGACCTACAATGAGCAGTTCTTC
TRBJ2-7 | - | TRBV6-2/TRBV6-3 | TRBD1 | CASIHRVGTGFYEQYF | TGTGCCAGCATCCACCGGGTTGGGACAGGGTTCTACGAGCAGTACTTC
TRBJ2-7 | - | TRBV6-2/TRBV6-3 | TRBD1 | CASRHGQAYEQYF | TGTGCCAGCAGACACGGACAGGCCTACGAGCAGTACTTC
TRBJ2-3 | - | TRBV12-3/TRBV12-4 | TRBD2 | CASSSLAGAQVAQYF | TGTGCCAGCAGCTCTCTAGCGGGGGCCCAGGTTGCGCAGTATTTT
TRBJ2-7 | - | TRBV10-3 | - | CAISDRAYEQYF | TGTGCCATCAGTGACAGGGCCTACGAGCAGTACTTC
TRBJ2-1 | - | TRBV5-1 | - | CASSLTGTYNEQFF | TGCGCCAGCAGCTTAACAGGGACCTACAATGAGCAGTTCTTC
TRBJ1-1 | few | TRBV6-2/TRBV6-3 | - | CASSAKMNTEAFF | TGTGCCAGCAGTGCGAAGATGAACACTGAAGCTTTCTTT
TRBJ1-1 | - | TRBV6-1 | - | CASSEAGGGGTEAFF | TGTGCCAGCAGTGAAGCTGGTGGGGGCGGGACTGAAGCTTTCTTT
TRBJ1-1 | - | TRBV7-8 | - | CASSIRGTEAFF | TGTGCCAGCAGCATTCGGGGCACTGAAGCTTTCTTT
TRBJ1-5 | - | TRBV6-5 | - | CASSYSGGNQPQHF | TGTGCCAGCAGTTACTCAGGGGGCAATCAGCCCCAGCATTTT
TRBJ2-1 | - | TRBV5-1 | TRBD2 | CASSLELAGVNEQFF | TGCGCCAGCAGCTTGGAACTAGCGGGAGTCAATGAGCAGTTCTTC
TRBJ2-2 | - | TRBV15 | TRBD1 | CATSRDRVRGGELFF | TGTGCCACCAGCAGGGACAGGGTCCGTGGCGGGGAGCTGTTTTTT
TRBJ2-7 | once | TRBV27 | - | CASSLEGLHYEQYF | TGTGCCAGCAGTTTAGAGGGACTCCACTACGAGCAGTACTTC
TRBJ2-3 | few | TRBV7-2 | TRBD2 | CASTSAGGSTDTQYF | TGTGCCAGCACCTCCGCGGGGGGGAGTACAGATACGCAGTATTTT
TRBJ2-3 | - | TRBV27 | - | CASSFASISGTDTQYF | TGTGCCAGCAGTTTTGCTAGCATCTCTGGCACAGATACGCAGTATTTT
TRBJ2-3 | - | TRBV6-2/TRBV6-3 | - | CASSYLKGGDTQYF | TGTGCCAGCAGTTACCTCAAGGGGGGAGATACGCAGTATTTT